The T cell receptor beta chain described here comes from a study of cytomegalovirus exposure and HLA in healthy donors. Findings of the study overall: According to a later analysis, most TCR beta chains associated with CMV appeared HLA-restricted. In an earlier analysis, about 87% or about 30%: the productive usage of most TCR beta V segments.

60 Vbeta and 13 Jbeta primers were used in PCR. Sequenced by immunoSEQ multiplex PCR; TCRdb stores in-frame clones only, minus some. Here the sample spans 150,000 to 250,000 clones, 70% to 85% being singletons. Germline-derived CDR1 and CDR2 are KGHSH and LQKENI. The CDR3 is 13 residues long. Trimming left V 3 bases short and J 6 bases short, with 11 bases between. As for this clone: The antigen remains undetermined.

This sequence was found in a boy aged 2 to 9 in good health and CMV-seronegative. The rearrangement links TRBV18 to TRBJ1-1, with D perhaps TRBD1 (5 bases). What was sequenced was PBMCs. The CDR3, as DNA: TGTGCCAGCTCACCCCAGGGCATCGCTGAAGCTTTCTTT. This encodes CASSPQGIAEAFF.